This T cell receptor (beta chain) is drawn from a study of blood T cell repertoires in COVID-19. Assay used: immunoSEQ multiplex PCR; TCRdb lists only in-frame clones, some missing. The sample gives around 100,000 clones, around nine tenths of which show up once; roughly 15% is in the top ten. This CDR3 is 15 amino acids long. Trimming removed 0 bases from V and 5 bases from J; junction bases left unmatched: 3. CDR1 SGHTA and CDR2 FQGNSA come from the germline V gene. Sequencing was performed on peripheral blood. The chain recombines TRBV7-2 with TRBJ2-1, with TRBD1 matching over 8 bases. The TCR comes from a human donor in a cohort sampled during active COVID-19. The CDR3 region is CASSLADRVHNEQFF. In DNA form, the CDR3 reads TGTGCCAGCAGCTTAGCGGACAGGGTCCACAATGAGCAGTTCTTC.